This T cell receptor (beta chain) was recorded in a study of blood T cell repertoires in COVID-19. The repertoire was sequenced with immunoSEQ multiplex PCR; TCRdb's copy has only in-frame clones and lacks some. This table has more than 150,000 clones, approximately 86% appearing once. The CDR3 contains 15 residues. The ends lost 4 bases at V and 3 bases at J; junction bases unmatched: 5. Germline V gives CDR1 LGHNA, CDR2 YNFKEQ. Material: PBMCs or T cells enriched from blood (not recorded which). The clonotype was recovered from a woman in her twenties or thirties who had recovered from COVID-19. The genes are TRBV4-2 and TRBJ1-5; 8 positions agree with TRBD1. CDR3 DNA: TGTGCCAGCAGCCGAGGACAGGGCGACAATCAGCCCCAGCATTTT. Translation: CASSRGQGDNQPQHF.